A single TCR beta chain is shown here with its context. No antigen is known for it. The germline gives CDR1 SNHLY, CDR2 FYNNEI. The CDR3 is 14 amino acids. V lost 5 bases to trimming and J lost 7 bases; unmatched junction nucleotides: 7. The data are from a study of cytomegalovirus exposure and HLA in healthy donors. Study conclusions and caveats: In vitro experiments confirmed that a few CMV-associated chains were specific for CMV antigens. For cytomegalovirus status, the classifier reportedly gave diagnoses with high specificity and sensitivity. Earlier results showed most TCR beta V segments being productive about 87% or about 30% of the time. When presence/absence was analysed, sequencing depth was taken to be roughly uniform across donors.

PCR employed 60 Vbeta and 13 Jbeta primers. The assay was immunoSEQ multiplex PCR, and TCRdb's table has in-frame clones only and misses some. The sample yields approximately 150,000 clones, about three quarters seen once. The sequence derives from a man aged 30 to 45 in good health and CMV-seropositive. Sequenced input: PBMCs. This sequence joins TRBV2 and TRBJ1-1; TRBD1 agrees at 10 bases. CDR3 in DNA: TGTGCCAGCAGTTTCCGGGGACAGGGGTATGAAGCTTTCTTT. This gives the protein CASSFRGQGYEAFF.